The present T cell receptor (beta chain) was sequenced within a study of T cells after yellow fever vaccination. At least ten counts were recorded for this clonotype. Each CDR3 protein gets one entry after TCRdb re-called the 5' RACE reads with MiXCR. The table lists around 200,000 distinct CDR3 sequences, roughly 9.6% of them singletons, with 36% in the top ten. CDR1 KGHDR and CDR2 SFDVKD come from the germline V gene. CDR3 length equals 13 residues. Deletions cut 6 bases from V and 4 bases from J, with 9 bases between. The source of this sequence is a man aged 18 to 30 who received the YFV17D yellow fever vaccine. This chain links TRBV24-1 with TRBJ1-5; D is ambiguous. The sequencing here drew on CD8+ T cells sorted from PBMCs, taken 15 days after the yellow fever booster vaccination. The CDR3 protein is CATSPGWNQPQHF. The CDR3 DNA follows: TGTGCCACCAGTCCAGGTTGGAATCAGCCCCAGCATTTT.